A single sample is the source of the 22 T cell receptor beta chains below, sequenced in a study of blood T cell repertoires in COVID-19. Produced via immunoSEQ multiplex PCR; TCRdb's table is partial and in-frame only. The sample carries over 300,000 clones, about four fifths recorded once. Source material: peripheral blood. These receptors were collected from a woman in her forties or fifties with acute or convalescent COVID-19.

The chain couples TRBV6-5 to TRBJ2-2; unclear D gene. From germline, CDR1 is MNHEY and CDR2 SVGAGI. Trimming took off 0 bases at V and 3 bases at J, with 5 bases between the two ends. The length of the CDR3 is 14 residues. The CDR3 sequence is CASSYSRDTGELFF. The CDR3 DNA reads TGTGCCAGCAGTTACTCCCGGGACACCGGGGAGCTGTTTTTT.

The chain links TRBV27 to TRBJ2-5; TRBD1 agrees at 9 bases. With 3 bases clipped from V and 5 bases from J, the junction kept 7 bases outside the gene matches. Germline V gene data show CDR1 as MNHEY and CDR2 as SMNVEV (reference sequence). CDR3 length equals 15 residues. For the CDR3, the DNA is TGTGCCAGCAGTTTGACGACAGGGGGGTTGGAGACCCAGTACTTC. Translation gives CASSLTTGGLETQYF.

Here the CDR3 reads CASSYDAEQPQHF. CDR3 nucleotide sequence: TGTGCCAGCAGTTACGACGCGGAGCAGCCCCAGCATTTT. The chain links TRBV6-5 to TRBJ1-5; D remains ambiguous. Germline-derived CDR1 and CDR2 are MNHEY and SVGAGI. The CDR3 has 13 amino acids. The germline V and J ends were trimmed by 2 bases and 7 bases, with 9 bases remaining between them.

This rearrangement joins TRBV27 to TRBJ1-2; D uncertain. V lost 7 bases and J lost 4, with 13 bases in between. Looked up from germline, CDR1 is MNHEY and CDR2 is SMNVEV (reference sequence). This CDR3 comprises 13 residues. CDR3 sequence: CASTPFRGYGYTF. The DNA for the CDR3 is TGTGCCAGCACCCCCTTCCGAGGCTATGGCTACACCTTC.

The V and J genes are TRBV27 and TRBJ1-1, with D possibly being TRBD1 (5 bases). CDR1 is MNHEY and CDR2 is SMNVEV in the germline V gene (reference sequence). The V gene lost 4 bases and the J gene lost 8 bases, with 11 bases spanning the gap. The CDR3 has 12 amino acids. CDR3 in DNA: TGTGCCAGCAGTTCTAGGGGCGACGAAGCTTTCTTT. This gives the protein CASSSRGDEAFF.

This clone was observed a handful of times. The chain has TRBV19 and TRBJ1-1; 11 positions match TRBD1. CDR3 length equals 13 residues. Germline lookup yields CDR1 LNHDA and CDR2 SQIVND (reference sequence). V lost 4 bases and J lost 10; bases outside the gene matches: 5. The CDR3 region is CASSTVGQGAAFF. CDR3 in DNA: TGTGCCAGTAGTACCGTAGGACAGGGGGCAGCTTTCTTT.

The rearrangement uses TRBV7-2 and TRBJ2-3; possible D gene TRBD2, 6 bases. Germline V lookup: CDR1 SGHTA, CDR2 FQGNSA. This CDR3 contains 15 residues. The V end was cut by 5 bases, the J end by 3 bases, with 15 bases between. CDR3 coding DNA: TGTGCCAGCAGCCTCCCCCTAAGCGGGACAGATACGCAGTATTTT. This encodes CASSLPLSGTDTQYF.

Only one count was recorded for this clone. The sample carries other DNA sequences with the same CDR3. The V and J genes are TRBV30 and TRBJ1-5, with D unclear. From germline, CDR1 is GTSNPN and CDR2 SVGIG (reference sequence). The CDR3 contains 13 residues. The germline V and J ends were trimmed by 2 bases and 0 bases, with 5 bases remaining between them. CDR3 sequence: CAWSRGSNQPQHF. For the CDR3, the DNA is TGTGCCTGGAGTCGCGGTAGCAATCAGCCCCAGCATTTT.

This clone has a handful of counts. The rearrangement joins TRBV6-1 to TRBJ1-5; TRBD1 matches at 9 bases. With V trimmed by 1 base and J by 6 bases, 10 bases remained unmatched. The V gene's germline CDR1 is MNHNS and CDR2 SASEGT. The CDR3 has 17 residues. The CDR3 reads CASSEGGTGRGSQPQHF. The CDR3 bases are TGTGCCAGCAGTGAAGGGGGGACAGGGAGGGGAAGTCAGCCCCAGCATTTT.

The gene calls are TRBV5-1 and TRBJ2-5; no clear D. V dropped 0 bases and J dropped 5 bases, with 14 bases sitting between them. Germline lookup yields CDR1 SGHRS and CDR2 YFSETQ. The CDR3 consists of 15 residues. The CDR3 coding sequence is TGCGCCAGCAGCTTGGGTGTTAACAGTCGTGAGACCCAGTACTTC. It is translated as CASSLGVNSRETQYF. The whole variable domain, remainder taken from reference TRBV5-1 and TRBJ2-5, is KAGVTQTPRYLIKTRGQQVTLSCSPISGHRSVSWYQQTPGQGLQFLFEYFSETQRNKGNFPGRFSGRQFSNSRSEMNVSTLELGDSALYLCASSLGVNSRETQYFGPGTRLLVL.

This clone has a handful of counts. The gene calls are TRBV30 and TRBJ1-5; D perhaps matches TRBD1 (6 bases). From germline, CDR1 is GTSNPN and CDR2 SVGIG (reference sequence). Trimming shortened V by 1 base and J by 5 bases, and 9 bases separated the two germline ends. The CDR3 totals 13 residues. The CDR3 loop reads CAWSEQGYQPQHF. Written as DNA, the CDR3 is TGTGCCTGGAGTGAACAGGGCTATCAGCCCCAGCATTTT.

The chain uses TRBV6-5 and TRBJ2-1; D is perhaps TRBD2 (6 bases). Trimming took 6 bases from V and 1 from J, leaving 13 bases between them. The length of the CDR3 is 15 residues. CDR1 MNHEY and CDR2 SVGAGI come from the germline V gene. The CDR3 protein is CASSASGGSYNEQFF. The CDR3 coding sequence is TGTGCCAGCAGCGCCAGCGGAGGGTCCTACAATGAGCAGTTCTTC.

This clone was recorded only once. The genes are TRBV19 and TRBJ1-2, with D possibly TRBD1 on 5 matching bases. Trimming took off 6 bases at V and 4 bases at J, with 24 bases between the two ends. Germline CDR1 reads LNHDA; CDR2 reads SQIVND (reference sequence). CDR3 length: 17 residues. As DNA, the CDR3 is TGTGCCAGTAGACCCGAAATTGTAAGGACACCTACCTATGGCTACACCTTC. Translation gives CASRPEIVRTPTYGYTF.

The chain carries TRBV3-1 (or the pseudogene TRBV3-2) and TRBJ2-3; the match to TRBD2 covers 8 bases. CDR3 size: 16 residues. The junction had 14 bases not matched to a gene; V was cut back by 5 bases and J by 7 bases. Germline V gene data show CDR1 as LGHDT and CDR2 as YNNKEL (reference sequence). The CDR3 sequence: CASSADVAGNSYTQYF. The CDR3, as DNA: TGTGCCAGCAGCGCAGACGTAGCGGGGAATTCTTATACGCAGTATTTT.

This chain links TRBV28 with TRBJ1-1; D remains unclear. The CDR3 loop spans 12 amino acids. V gave up 6 bases and J gave up 5 bases, with 10 bases separating them. Germline-derived CDR1 and CDR2 are MDHEN and SYDVKM. The CDR3 reads CASSEGETEAFF. The CDR3 nucleotides are TGTGCCAGCAGCGAGGGAGAGACTGAAGCTTTCTTT.

The genes are TRBV18 and TRBJ1-6; D is ambiguous. Trimming took off 3 bases at V and 0 bases at J, with 12 bases between the two ends. CDR3 length: 17 amino acids. Germline V gives CDR1 KGHSH, CDR2 LQKENI. Here the CDR3 DNA reads TGTGCCAGCTCACCTTTTCGGGTGAGCTCCTATAATTCACCCCTCCACTTT. This sequence encodes CASSPFRVSSYNSPLHF. Variable domain in full (rest from reference TRBV18 and TRBJ1-6): NAGVMQNPRHLVRRRGQEARLRCSPMKGHSHVYWYRQLPEEGLKFMVYLQKENIIDESGMPKERFSAEFPKEGPSILRIQQVVRGDSAAYFCASSPFRVSSYNSPLHFGNGTRLTVT.

The V and J genes are TRBV4-3 and TRBJ1-3; D remains ambiguous. V gave up 0 bases and J gave up 8 bases, with 20 bases separating them. This CDR3 comprises 17 residues. Germline values: CDR1 LGHNA, CDR2 YSLEER. CDR3 nucleotide sequence: TGCGCCAGCAGCCAAGATCTCGGGAGCGCGACGAAGGACACCATATATTTT. It yields the protein CASSQDLGSATKDTIYF.

The V and J genes are TRBV12-5 and TRBJ1-2; D may be TRBD1 (6 bases). The CDR3 totals 14 residues. CDR1 is LGHNT and CDR2 is FRNRAP in the germline V gene. Trimming stripped 1 base from V and 5 bases from J, with 11 bases between. CDR3 in DNA: TGTGCTAGTGGTTTGGCAGGGGCCCCTTATGGCTACACCTTC. Its translation is CASGLAGAPYGYTF.

The chain couples TRBV6-4 to TRBJ1-5, with D perhaps TRBD1 (6 bases). This CDR3 region has 19 residues. The V and J ends lost 0 bases and 6 bases respectively, with 24 bases between them. Germline assignment: CDR1 MRHNA and CDR2 SNTAGT. CDR3 amino acids: CASSDSSGRGGGGFQPQHF. The CDR3 DNA follows: TGTGCCAGCAGTGACTCGAGTGGGAGGGGAGGCGGGGGCTTTCAGCCCCAGCATTTT.

This chain connects TRBV9 to TRBJ2-5; TRBD2 matches at 7 bases. Germline CDR1 and CDR2: SGDLS and YYNGEE. This CDR3 has 15 residues. V lost 1 base and J lost 3; bases outside the gene matches: 6. CDR3 residues: CASSVRGVSEETQYF. As DNA, the CDR3 is TGTGCCAGCAGCGTACGGGGGGTTTCAGAAGAGACCCAGTACTTC.

Turning to this clone: The same CDR3 is also encoded by other DNA sequences in this sample. This sequence joins TRBV30 and TRBJ1-3; possible D gene TRBD1, 5 bases. V lost 3 bases and J lost 0, with 9 bases in between. Germline values: CDR1 GTSNPN, CDR2 SVGIG (reference sequence). The CDR3 spans 14 residues. The CDR3 loop reads CAWRDTGSGNTIYF. The CDR3 nucleotides are TGTGCCTGGAGAGACACAGGCTCTGGAAACACCATATATTTT.

This chain links TRBV6-6 with TRBJ1-6, with 8 bases aligning to TRBD1. J gave up 8 bases and V 6 bases, and 6 bases lay outside the gene matches. Germline assignment: CDR1 MNHNY and CDR2 SVGAGI (reference sequence). The CDR3 is 14 amino acids. DNA of the CDR3: TGTGCCAGCAGAACAGGGGGGACGGATTCACCCCTCCACTTT. Amino acid sequence: CASRTGGTDSPLHF.